Listed below are T cell receptor beta chains from one sample, sequenced in a study of a mutant IDH1 vaccine in newly diagnosed glioma. These receptors have no known antigen. The protocol was immunoSEQ multiplex PCR, while the TCRdb copy is restricted to in-frame clones and leaves out a portion. The table has around 50,000 clones, 88% seen once. Material: PBMCs, obtained from a glioma patient whose treatment included an IDH1 peptide vaccine. All receptors come from a woman between 35 and 50 years old with glioma. The CDR3 runs from the conserved cysteine through the conserved F or W. The order of the fields is V gene, clone size, J gene, D gene, CDR3 protein, CDR3 DNA. A D gene is named only where the DNA matches it firmly. Clone size is shown for a subset of rows, as once, few, many or a class of expanded clone.

v_gene: TRBV6-5
abundance: .
j_gene: TRBJ2-6
d_gene: .
CDR3aa: CASSPKLLANVLTF
CDR3nt: TGTGCCAGCAGTCCGAAGTTGCTGGCCAACGTCCTGACTTTC

v_gene: TRBV6-5
abundance: .
j_gene: TRBJ2-4
d_gene: .
CDR3aa: CASSYSGERNIQYF
CDR3nt: TGTGCCAGCAGTTACTCCGGAGAGAGGAACATTCAGTACTTC

v_gene: TRBV30
abundance: .
j_gene: TRBJ2-6
d_gene: .
CDR3aa: CAAARANVLTF
CDR3nt: TGTGCCGCCGCCAGGGCCAACGTCCTGACTTTC

v_gene: TRBV10-3
abundance: .
j_gene: TRBJ2-7
d_gene: .
CDR3aa: CAISQGTPSYEQYF
CDR3nt: TGTGCCATCAGTCAGGGAACACCCTCCTACGAGCAGTACTTC

v_gene: TRBV27
abundance: .
j_gene: TRBJ1-2
d_gene: TRBD1
CDR3aa: CASSLLGGVYGYTF
CDR3nt: TGTGCCAGCAGTTTATTAGGGGGCGTTTATGGCTACACCTTC

v_gene: TRBV28
abundance: .
j_gene: TRBJ2-7
d_gene: .
CDR3aa: CASSCPQGICEQYF
CDR3nt: TGTGCCAGCAGTTGTCCCCAGGGGATCTGCGAGCAGTACTTC

v_gene: TRBV7-9
abundance: few
j_gene: TRBJ1-4
d_gene: .
CDR3aa: CASSLVANRGKLFF
CDR3nt: TGTGCCAGCAGCTTAGTAGCCAACCGTGGAAAACTGTTTTTT

v_gene: TRBV2
abundance: few
j_gene: TRBJ1-5
d_gene: TRBD1
CDR3aa: CASRGQGDQPQHF
CDR3nt: TGTGCCAGCAGGGGACAGGGGGATCAGCCCCAGCATTTT

v_gene: TRBV9
abundance: .
j_gene: TRBJ2-3
d_gene: .
CDR3aa: CASSVGGGSTDTQYF
CDR3nt: TGTGCCAGCAGCGTAGGTGGCGGGAGCACAGATACGCAGTATTTT

v_gene: TRBV4-2
abundance: few
j_gene: TRBJ1-5
d_gene: .
CDR3aa: CASSQGSPLYSNQPQHF
CDR3nt: TGTGCCAGCAGCCAAGGTAGTCCGCTTTATAGCAATCAGCCCCAGCATTTT

v_gene: TRBV6-1
abundance: .
j_gene: TRBJ1-5
d_gene: .
CDR3aa: CASSQGGSGQPQHF
CDR3nt: TGTGCCAGCAGTCAGGGAGGGTCCGGGCAGCCCCAGCATTTT

v_gene: TRBV14
abundance: once
j_gene: TRBJ1-2
d_gene: .
CDR3aa: CASSQGPYGYTF
CDR3nt: TGTGCCAGCAGCCAAGGACCCTATGGCTACACCTTC

v_gene: TRBV5-4
abundance: .
j_gene: TRBJ2-1
d_gene: TRBD2
CDR3aa: CASSYLAGVVYNEQFF
CDR3nt: TGTGCCAGCAGTTACTTAGCGGGAGTTGTCTACAATGAGCAGTTCTTC

v_gene: TRBV29-1
abundance: .
j_gene: TRBJ1-5
d_gene: .
CDR3aa: CSVWSPDQPQHF
CDR3nt: TGCAGCGTTTGGAGCCCGGATCAGCCCCAGCATTTT

v_gene: TRBV5-6
abundance: .
j_gene: TRBJ1-5
d_gene: .
CDR3aa: CASSGGVGHQPQHF
CDR3nt: TGTGCCAGCAGCGGGGGGGTAGGGCACCAGCCCCAGCATTTT

v_gene: TRBV6-1
abundance: .
j_gene: TRBJ1-2
d_gene: .
CDR3aa: CASSERYANYGYTF
CDR3nt: TGTGCCAGCAGTGAAAGGTACGCTAACTATGGCTACACCTTC

v_gene: TRBV4-2
abundance: .
j_gene: TRBJ2-7
d_gene: TRBD2
CDR3aa: CASSQDAGSSGRAAAPLEQYF
CDR3nt: TGTGCCAGCAGCCAAGATGCCGGTTCGAGCGGGAGGGCCGCCGCTCCTCTCGAGCAGTACTTC

v_gene: TRBV5-4
abundance: .
j_gene: TRBJ2-7
d_gene: .
CDR3aa: CASSPGVGGSYEQYF
CDR3nt: TGTGCCAGCAGCCCGGGCGTTGGGGGCTCCTACGAGCAGTACTTC

v_gene: TRBV6-6
abundance: .
j_gene: TRBJ2-3
d_gene: .
CDR3aa: CASSPRGRVWDTQYF
CDR3nt: TGTGCCAGCAGCCCAAGGGGCCGGGTGTGGGATACGCAGTATTTT

v_gene: TRBV6-5
abundance: .
j_gene: TRBJ2-1
d_gene: TRBD1
CDR3aa: CASSYGGTGANEQFF
CDR3nt: TGTGCCAGCAGTTATGGGGGGACAGGGGCAAATGAGCAGTTCTTC

v_gene: TRBV19
abundance: .
j_gene: TRBJ2-7
d_gene: .
CDR3aa: CASSNLYEQYF
CDR3nt: TGTGCCAGTAGTAACCTTTACGAGCAGTACTTC

v_gene: TRBV16
abundance: .
j_gene: TRBJ2-5
d_gene: .
CDR3aa: CASSHPGTQETQYF
CDR3nt: TGTGCCAGCAGCCATCCGGGTACCCAAGAGACCCAGTACTTC

v_gene: TRBV5-1
abundance: .
j_gene: TRBJ1-4
d_gene: TRBD1
CDR3aa: CASSPGQGPEKLFF
CDR3nt: TGCGCCAGCAGCCCGGGACAGGGGCCCGAAAAACTGTTTTTT

v_gene: TRBV5-1
abundance: .
j_gene: TRBJ2-2
d_gene: TRBD1
CDR3aa: CASSLAPGQGVPGELFF
CDR3nt: TGCGCCAGCAGCTTGGCTCCGGGACAGGGGGTCCCCGGGGAGCTGTTTTTT